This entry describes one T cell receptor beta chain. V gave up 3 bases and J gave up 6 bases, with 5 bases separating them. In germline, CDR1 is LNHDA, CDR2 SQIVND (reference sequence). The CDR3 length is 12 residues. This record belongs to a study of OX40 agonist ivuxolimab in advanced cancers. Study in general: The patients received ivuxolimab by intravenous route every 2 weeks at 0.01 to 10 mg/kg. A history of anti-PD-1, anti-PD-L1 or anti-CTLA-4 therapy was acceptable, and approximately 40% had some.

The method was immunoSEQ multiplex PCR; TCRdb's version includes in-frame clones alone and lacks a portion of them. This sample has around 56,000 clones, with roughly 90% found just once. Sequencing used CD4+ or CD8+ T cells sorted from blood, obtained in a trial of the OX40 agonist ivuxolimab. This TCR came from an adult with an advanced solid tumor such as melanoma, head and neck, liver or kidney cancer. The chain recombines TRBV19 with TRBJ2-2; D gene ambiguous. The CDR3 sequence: CASSMWSGELFF. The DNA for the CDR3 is TGTGCCAGTAGTATGTGGTCCGGGGAGCTGTTTTTT.